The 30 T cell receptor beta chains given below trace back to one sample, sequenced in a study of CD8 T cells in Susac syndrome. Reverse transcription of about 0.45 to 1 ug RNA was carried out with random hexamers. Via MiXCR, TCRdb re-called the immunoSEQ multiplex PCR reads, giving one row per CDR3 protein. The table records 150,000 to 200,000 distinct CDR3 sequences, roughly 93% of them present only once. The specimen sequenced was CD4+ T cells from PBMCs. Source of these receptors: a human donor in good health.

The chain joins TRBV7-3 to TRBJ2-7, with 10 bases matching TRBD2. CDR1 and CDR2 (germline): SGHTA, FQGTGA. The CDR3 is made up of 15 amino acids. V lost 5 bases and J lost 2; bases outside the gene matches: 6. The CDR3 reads CASSPGTSVPYEQYF. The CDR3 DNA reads TGTGCCAGCAGCCCCGGGACTAGCGTTCCCTACGAGCAGTACTTC.

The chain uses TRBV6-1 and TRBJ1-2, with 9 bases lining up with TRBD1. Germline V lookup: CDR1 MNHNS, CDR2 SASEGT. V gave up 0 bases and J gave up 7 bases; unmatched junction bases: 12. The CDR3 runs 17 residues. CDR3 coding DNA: TGTGCCAGCAGTGAAGCCGGTGTACAGGGGGCCTCTGGTGGCTACACCTTC. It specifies CASSEAGVQGASGGYTF.

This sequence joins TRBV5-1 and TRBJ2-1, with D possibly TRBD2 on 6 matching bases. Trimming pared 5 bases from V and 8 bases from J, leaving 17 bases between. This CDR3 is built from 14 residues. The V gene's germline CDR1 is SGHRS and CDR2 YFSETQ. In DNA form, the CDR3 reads TGCGCCAGCAGGCTTACTAGCTATCTGGATGAGCAGTTCTTC. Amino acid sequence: CASRLTSYLDEQFF.

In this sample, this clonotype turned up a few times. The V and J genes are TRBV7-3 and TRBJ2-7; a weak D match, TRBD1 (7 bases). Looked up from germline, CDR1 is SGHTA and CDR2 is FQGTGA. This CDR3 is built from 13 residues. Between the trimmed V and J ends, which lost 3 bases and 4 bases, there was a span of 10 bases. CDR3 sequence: CASSFQGGYEQYF. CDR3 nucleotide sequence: TGTGCCAGCAGCTTTCAGGGGGGTTACGAGCAGTACTTC.

The CDR3 region has the DNA TGTGCCAGCAGCCTCATACGGCCCACCGAGGAGACCCAGTACTTC. This sequence encodes CASSLIRPTEETQYF. This sequence joins TRBV3-1 and TRBJ2-5; no clear D gene. Germline V gene sequence: CDR1 LGHDT, CDR2 YNNKEL (reference sequence). This CDR3 contains 15 residues. Trimming stripped 4 bases from V and 5 bases from J, with 17 bases between.

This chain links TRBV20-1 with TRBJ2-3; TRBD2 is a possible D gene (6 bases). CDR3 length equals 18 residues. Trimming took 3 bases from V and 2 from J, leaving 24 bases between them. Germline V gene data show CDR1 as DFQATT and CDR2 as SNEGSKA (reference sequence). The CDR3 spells CSARGWALLTGDTDTQYF. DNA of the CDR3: TGCAGTGCTAGGGGTTGGGCCTTATTAACGGGGGACACAGATACGCAGTATTTT.

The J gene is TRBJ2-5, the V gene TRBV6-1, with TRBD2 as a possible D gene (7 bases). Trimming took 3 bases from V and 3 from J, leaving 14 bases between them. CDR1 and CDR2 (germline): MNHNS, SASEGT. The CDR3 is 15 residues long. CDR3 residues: CASSDRLAGEETQYF. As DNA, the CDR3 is TGTGCCAGCAGTGATCGACTAGCAGGGGAAGAGACCCAGTACTTC.

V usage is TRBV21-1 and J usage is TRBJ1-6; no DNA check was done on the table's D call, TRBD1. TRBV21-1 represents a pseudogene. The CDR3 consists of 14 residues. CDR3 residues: CASSKGQGLTPLHF. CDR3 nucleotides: TGTGCCAGCAGCAAGGGACAGGGGCTGACACCCCTCCACTTT.

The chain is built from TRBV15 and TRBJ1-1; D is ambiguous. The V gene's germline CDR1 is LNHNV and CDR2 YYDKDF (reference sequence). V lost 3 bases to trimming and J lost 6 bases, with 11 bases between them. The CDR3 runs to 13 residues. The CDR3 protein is CATSRDWAAEAFF. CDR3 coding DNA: TGTGCCACCAGCAGGGATTGGGCGGCTGAAGCTTTCTTT.

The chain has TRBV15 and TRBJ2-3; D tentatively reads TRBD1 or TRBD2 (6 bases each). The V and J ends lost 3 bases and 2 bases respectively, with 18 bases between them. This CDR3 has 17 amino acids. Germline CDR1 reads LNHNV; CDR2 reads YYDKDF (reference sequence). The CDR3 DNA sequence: TGTGCCACCAGCAGGGGGGACGGGGGCCCAACCACAGATACGCAGTATTTT. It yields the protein CATSRGDGGPTTDTQYF.

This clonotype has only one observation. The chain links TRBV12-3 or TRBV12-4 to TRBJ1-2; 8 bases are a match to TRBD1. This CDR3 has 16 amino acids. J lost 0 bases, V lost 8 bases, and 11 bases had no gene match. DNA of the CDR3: TGTGCCAGCGGGGGGCAGGGGGCGTCCGCTAACTATGGCTACACCTTC. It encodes CASGGQGASANYGYTF.

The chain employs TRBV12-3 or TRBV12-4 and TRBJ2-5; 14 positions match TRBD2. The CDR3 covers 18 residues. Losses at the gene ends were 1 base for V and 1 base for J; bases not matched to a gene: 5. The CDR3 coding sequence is TGTGCCAGCAGTTTAGGGGGGGGGACTAGCGGGGGCCAAGAGACCCAGTACTTC. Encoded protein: CASSLGGGTSGGQETQYF.

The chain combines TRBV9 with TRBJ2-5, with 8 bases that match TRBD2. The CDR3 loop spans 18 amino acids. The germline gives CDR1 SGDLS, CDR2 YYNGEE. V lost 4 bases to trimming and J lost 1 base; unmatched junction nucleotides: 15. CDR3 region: CASSPRLAGGGFQETQYF. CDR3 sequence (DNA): TGTGCCAGCAGCCCCCGACTCGCCGGCGGGGGGTTCCAAGAGACCCAGTACTTC.

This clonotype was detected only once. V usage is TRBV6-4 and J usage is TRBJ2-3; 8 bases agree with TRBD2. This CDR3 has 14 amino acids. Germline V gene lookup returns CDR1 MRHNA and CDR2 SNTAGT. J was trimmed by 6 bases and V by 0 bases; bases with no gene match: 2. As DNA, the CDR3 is TGTGCCAGCAGTGACTCCGGGGGGGCGGATACGCAGTATTTT. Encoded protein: CASSDSGGADTQYF.

CDR3 sequence reads: CASSSEPLKEKLFF. CDR3 DNA sequence: TGTGCCAGCAGTTCGGAGCCGCTGAAGGAAAAACTGTTTTTT. The V call is TRBV12-3 or TRBV12-4, the J call TRBJ1-4; D unresolved. The V end was cut by 4 bases, the J end by 8 bases, with 14 bases between. This CDR3 comprises 14 residues.

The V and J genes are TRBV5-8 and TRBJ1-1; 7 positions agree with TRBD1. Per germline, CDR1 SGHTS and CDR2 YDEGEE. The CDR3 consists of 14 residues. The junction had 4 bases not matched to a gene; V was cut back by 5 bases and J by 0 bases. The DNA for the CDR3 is TGTGCCAGCAGGAAGGGACAGCTGAACACTGAAGCTTTCTTT. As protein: CASRKGQLNTEAFF.

The CDR3 coding sequence is TGTGCCAGCACGGCCATTGGGGTATTGGGAGCTTTCTTT. It encodes CASTAIGVLGAFF. V is TRBV3-1 and J is TRBJ1-1; D not resolved. Deletions cut 7 bases from V and 10 bases from J, with 19 bases between. Germline CDR1 and CDR2: LGHDT and YNNKEL (reference sequence). This CDR3 is built from 13 residues.

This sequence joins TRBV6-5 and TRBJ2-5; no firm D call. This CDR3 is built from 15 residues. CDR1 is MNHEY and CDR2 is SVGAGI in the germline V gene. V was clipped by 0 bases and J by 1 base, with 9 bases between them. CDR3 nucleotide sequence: TGTGCCAGCAGTTACTCTGGCGGTTCCCAAGAGACCCAGTACTTC. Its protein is CASSYSGGSQETQYF.

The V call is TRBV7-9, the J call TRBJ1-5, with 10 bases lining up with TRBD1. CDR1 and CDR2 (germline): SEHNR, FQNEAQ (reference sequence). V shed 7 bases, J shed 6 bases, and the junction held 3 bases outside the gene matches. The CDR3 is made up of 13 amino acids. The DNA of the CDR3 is TGTGCCAGCACCGGGACAGGGGCTCAGCCCCAGCATTTT. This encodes CASTGTGAQPQHF.

The CDR3 DNA reads as TGTGCCAGCAGTGAGGAGAGGGGAGTTTGGTCGTCACCCCTCCACTTT. Protein product: CASSEERGVWSSPLHF. The V call is TRBV2, the J call TRBJ1-6, with D perhaps TRBD1 (5 bases). Trimming stripped 3 bases from V and 10 bases from J, with 19 bases between. Germline V gene data show CDR1 as SNHLY and CDR2 as FYNNEI. The CDR3 length is 16 residues.

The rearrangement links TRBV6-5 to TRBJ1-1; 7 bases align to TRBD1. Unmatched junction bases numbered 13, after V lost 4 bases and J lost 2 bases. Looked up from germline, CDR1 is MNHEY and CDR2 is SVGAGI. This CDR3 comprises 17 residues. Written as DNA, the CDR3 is TGTGCCAGCAGTTTCCTCCTACCCGACAGGGAAAACACTGAAGCTTTCTTT. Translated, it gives CASSFLLPDRENTEAFF.

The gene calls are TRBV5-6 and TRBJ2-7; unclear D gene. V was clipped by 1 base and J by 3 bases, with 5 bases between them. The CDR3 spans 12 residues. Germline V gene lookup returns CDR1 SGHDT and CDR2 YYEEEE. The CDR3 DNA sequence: TGTGCCAGCAGCTTGTACCACTACGAGCAGTACTTC. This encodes CASSLYHYEQYF. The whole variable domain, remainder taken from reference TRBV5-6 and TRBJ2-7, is DAGVTQSPTHLIKTRGQQVTLRCSPKSGHDTVSWYQQALGQGPQFIFQYYEEEERQRGNFPDRFSGHQFPNYSSELNVNALLLGDSALYLCASSLYHYEQYFGPGTRLTVT.

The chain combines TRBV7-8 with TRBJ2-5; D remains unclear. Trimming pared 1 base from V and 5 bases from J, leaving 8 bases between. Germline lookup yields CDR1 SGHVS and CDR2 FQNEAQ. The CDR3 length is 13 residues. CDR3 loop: CASSLVGLETQYF. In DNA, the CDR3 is TGTGCCAGCAGCTTAGTAGGTCTTGAGACCCAGTACTTC.

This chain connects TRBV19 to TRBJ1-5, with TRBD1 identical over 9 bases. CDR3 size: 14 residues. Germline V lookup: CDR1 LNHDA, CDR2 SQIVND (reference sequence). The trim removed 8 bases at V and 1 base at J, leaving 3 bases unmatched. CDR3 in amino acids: CASSGQGSNQPQHF. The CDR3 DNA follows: TGTGCCAGTTCGGGACAGGGAAGCAATCAGCCCCAGCATTTT.

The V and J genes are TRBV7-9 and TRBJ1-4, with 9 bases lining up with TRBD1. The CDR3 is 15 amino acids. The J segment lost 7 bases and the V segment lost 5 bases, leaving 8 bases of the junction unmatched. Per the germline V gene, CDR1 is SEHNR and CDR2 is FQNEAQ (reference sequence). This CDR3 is CASSLGQGPGEKLFF. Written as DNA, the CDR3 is TGTGCCAGCAGCCTGGGACAGGGTCCGGGTGAAAAACTGTTTTTT.

The CDR3 coding sequence is TGTGCCAGCACCCCTTCGTGGTCCGATGAGCAGTTCTTC. Translated: CASTPSWSDEQFF. V is TRBV12-3 or TRBV12-4 and J is TRBJ2-1; no reliable D call. V lost 7 bases and J lost 8, with 15 bases in between. The CDR3 sequence is 13 residues long.

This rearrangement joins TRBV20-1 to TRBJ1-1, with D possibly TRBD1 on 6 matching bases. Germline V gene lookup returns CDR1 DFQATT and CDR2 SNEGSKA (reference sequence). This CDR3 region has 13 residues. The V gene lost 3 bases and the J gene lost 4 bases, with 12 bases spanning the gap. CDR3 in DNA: TGCAGTGCTAGGACAGGACTAGGCACTGAAGCTTTCTTT. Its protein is CSARTGLGTEAFF.

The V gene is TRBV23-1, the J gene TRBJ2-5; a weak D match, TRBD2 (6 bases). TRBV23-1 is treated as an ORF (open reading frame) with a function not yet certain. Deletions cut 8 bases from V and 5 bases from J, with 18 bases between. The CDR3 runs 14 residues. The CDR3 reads CASGVPRGRETQYF. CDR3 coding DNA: TGCGCCAGCGGGGTCCCGCGGGGCAGGGAGACCCAGTACTTC.

CDR3 region: CASSRPLSYEQYF. The CDR3 DNA reads TGTGCCAGCAGCCGTCCTCTCAGCTACGAGCAGTACTTC. This sequence joins TRBV3-1 and TRBJ2-7; D is unresolved. Germline CDR1 and CDR2: LGHDT and YNNKEL (reference sequence). The CDR3 is made up of 13 amino acids. Trimming stripped 4 bases from V and 3 bases from J, with 10 bases between.

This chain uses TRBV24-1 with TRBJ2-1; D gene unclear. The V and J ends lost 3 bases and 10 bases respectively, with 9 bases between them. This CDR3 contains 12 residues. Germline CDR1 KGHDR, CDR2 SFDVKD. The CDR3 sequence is CATSDPDQEQFF. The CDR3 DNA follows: TGTGCCACCAGTGATCCCGATCAGGAGCAGTTCTTC.